This T cell receptor beta chain was sequenced in a study of cytomegalovirus exposure and HLA in healthy donors. Vbeta (60) and Jbeta (13) primers were used in the PCR. In the original processing: As a later analysis found, there were 82 million or so unique TCR beta chains, of which roughly 11 million were shared. Repertoires were generated with immunoSEQ multiplex PCR, while TCRdb's copy carries only in-frame clones and drops some. V and J calls and clone size are those listed in that table; D and trimming were worked out from the DNA. The sample has about 120,000 clones, about 74% seen once. The TCR sequence derives from a female donor in good health and CMV-seronegative. The specimen sequenced was PBMCs.

CDR3 bases: TGTGCCAGCAGCGCGGATAGCGGGGGTTCCTACGAGCAGTACTTC. Protein sequence: CASSADSGGSYEQYF. The chain recombines TRBV2 with TRBJ2-7; 9 nucleotides match TRBD2. The CDR3 extends over 15 amino acids. The V and J ends lost 6 bases and 1 base, in that order; junction bases with no gene match: 7. Germline lookup yields CDR1 SNHLY and CDR2 FYNNEI.